The 9 T cell receptor beta chains presented below share a single source sample, sequenced in a study of T cell responses to AZD1222 COVID-19 vaccine. Assay: immunoSEQ multiplex PCR; the TCRdb copy retains only in-frame clones and omits some. Of approximately 75,000 clones listed, around nine tenths are singletons. The sequencing used peripheral blood, collected 28 days after the second AZD1222 dose. The origin of the receptors is an adult who received the AZD1222 COVID-19 vaccine.

The J gene is TRBJ1-1, the V gene TRBV6-1; D is uncertain. This CDR3 contains 13 residues. Germline V gene sequence: CDR1 MNHNS, CDR2 SASEGT. The V end lost 1 base, the J end lost 3 bases, and 6 bases lay between the germline ends. The CDR3 is CASSEVAYTEAFF. The CDR3 DNA follows: TGTGCCAGCAGTGAAGTGGCCTACACTGAAGCTTTCTTT.

The chain employs TRBV5-1 and TRBJ2-5; D possibly corresponds to TRBD1 (5 bases). CDR3 length equals 14 residues. Trimming left V 4 bases short and J 1 base short, with 11 bases between. From germline, CDR1 is SGHRS and CDR2 YFSETQ. For the CDR3, the DNA is TGCGCCAGCAGCCGTGGCAGGGTCCAAGAGACCCAGTACTTC. Translated: CASSRGRVQETQYF.

This chain links TRBV7-3 with TRBJ2-3, with D maybe TRBD1 (6 bases). V gave up 5 bases and J gave up 0 bases, with 12 bases separating them. The CDR3 is 15 residues long. Germline assignment: CDR1 SGHTA and CDR2 FQGTGA. Here the CDR3 reads CASSQSTGSTDTQYF. CDR3 sequence (DNA): TGTGCCAGCAGCCAATCGACAGGTAGCACAGATACGCAGTATTTT.

The V call is TRBV7-9, the J call TRBJ1-3; D unclear. In germline, CDR1 is SEHNR, CDR2 FQNEAQ (reference sequence). V gave up 5 bases and J gave up 7 bases, with 15 bases separating them. The CDR3 consists of 14 residues. CDR3 region: CASSPRTSANTIYF. As DNA, the CDR3 is TGTGCCAGCAGCCCGAGGACTTCGGCGAACACCATATATTTT.

The genes are TRBV4-1 and TRBJ2-1, with a tentative D call TRBD2 (6 bases). Germline CDR1 reads MGHRA; CDR2 reads YSYEKL. V was cut by 0 bases and J by 2 bases, with 17 bases left in between. This CDR3 has 18 amino acids. This chain's CDR3 is CASSQDELAGGTYNEQFF. The CDR3 DNA is TGCGCCAGCAGCCAAGATGAACTCGCGGGCGGGACCTACAATGAGCAGTTCTTC.

This rearrangement joins TRBV20-1 to TRBJ2-3; 8 bases line up with TRBD2. Unmatched junction bases numbered 1, after V lost 3 bases and J lost 5 bases. The germline V gene has CDR1 DFQATT and CDR2 SNEGSKA (reference sequence). This CDR3 region has 12 residues. CDR3 residues: CSASTSGDTQYF. CDR3 DNA: TGCAGTGCTAGTACTAGCGGAGATACGCAGTATTTT.

The rearrangement uses TRBV14 and TRBJ1-2, with D perhaps TRBD1 (5 bases). CDR1 and CDR2 from the germline V gene are SGHDN and FVKESK. This CDR3 region has 15 residues. V lost 0 bases and J lost 5, with 13 bases in between. The CDR3 DNA sequence: TGTGCCAGCAGCCAAGACGGGGAGGCAGGGTATGGCTACACCTTC. This encodes CASSQDGEAGYGYTF.

The sample holds a few counts of this clone. The chain couples TRBV3-1 (or the pseudogene TRBV3-2) to TRBJ2-7; D perhaps matches TRBD1 (6 bases). The CDR3 has 13 amino acids. CDR1 is LGHDT and CDR2 is YNNKEL in the germline V gene (reference sequence). Between the trimmed V and J ends, which lost 8 bases and 4 bases, there was a span of 15 bases. CDR3 sequence (DNA): TGTGCCAGCTCGAAAACAGGGCGGTACGAGCAGTACTTC. It encodes CASSKTGRYEQYF.

This rearrangement joins TRBV4-1 to TRBJ1-4, with a tentative D call TRBD1 (6 bases). The V end lost 1 base, the J end lost 5 bases, and 20 bases lay between the germline ends. The CDR3 is made up of 18 amino acids. In germline, CDR1 is MGHRA, CDR2 YSYEKL. The chain's CDR3 is CASSQAPDRTSQNEKLFF. For the CDR3, the DNA is TGCGCCAGCAGCCAAGCCCCCGACAGGACCTCTCAGAATGAAAAACTGTTTTTT.